The 5 T cell receptor beta chains given below trace back to one sample, sequenced in a study of prognosis after radiotherapy for stage I lung cancer. Two-round multiplex PCR amplified TCR beta CDR3 from genomic DNA. For every TRBV and TRBJ gene, a specific primer was used in first-round PCR. Using its own MiXCR run on the multiplex PCR reads, TCRdb lists one record per CDR3 protein. The sample has 25,000 to 35,000 distinct CDR3 sequences, roughly 40% seen once. The source material was PBMCs, sampled before or after stereotactic body radiation therapy (not recorded which). The receptor source for this set is a donor aged 50 or older with non-small cell lung cancer.

Comment on this clonotype: A much larger clonotype is one base distant, so this may be a read error. The gene calls are TRBV7-6 and TRBJ1-1, with unresolved D. Germline assignment: CDR1 SGHVS and CDR2 FNYEAQ. V gave up 0 bases and J gave up 4 bases, with 9 bases separating them. The CDR3 is 14 amino acids. CDR3 loop: CASSLAAVGTEAFF. The CDR3 bases are TGTGCCAGCAGCTTAGCTGCGGTGGGCACTGAAGCTTTCTTT. Complete variable domain (other parts from reference TRBV7-6 and TRBJ1-1): GAGVSQSPRYKVTKRGQDVALRCDPISGHVSLYWYRQALGQGPEFLTYFNYEAQQDKSGLPNDRFSAERPEGSISTLTIQRTEQRDSAMYRCASSLAAVGTEAFFGQGTRLTVV.

The chain carries TRBV30 and TRBJ2-7, with unresolved D. With 2 bases removed from V and 4 bases from J, the gap between germline ends came to 6 bases. The CDR3 is 11 residues long. The germline V gene has CDR1 GTSNPN and CDR2 SVGIG (reference sequence). The CDR3 nucleotides read TGTGCCTGGAGTACCGTTTACGAGCAGTACTTC. Its translation: CAWSTVYEQYF.

By sample fraction, this clonotype is medium-sized. V usage is TRBV11-2 and J usage is TRBJ1-2; 12 bases are shared with TRBD1. Trimming took 1 base from V and 8 from J; bases not matched to a gene: 5. This CDR3 is built from 15 residues. Germline loops: CDR1 SGHAT, CDR2 FQNNGV. CDR3 sequence reads: CASSLGGQGARGYTF. The CDR3 region has the DNA TGTGCCAGCAGCTTAGGGGGACAGGGGGCACGGGGCTACACCTTC.

As concerns this clonotype: Compared with germline, one end of the junction differs, possibly owing to a read error. J is TRBJ2-1 and V is TRBV20-1; tentative D call: TRBD2 (6 bases). Germline CDR1 and CDR2: DFQATT and SNEGSKA (reference sequence). The CDR3 has 15 residues. CDR3 residues: CIARETSWDWGEQFF. The CDR3 nucleotides are TGCATTGCTAGAGAAACTAGCTGGGACTGGGGAGAGCAGTTCTTC.

This clonotype was counted at least ten times. The J gene is TRBJ2-2, the V gene TRBV7-3; 14 nucleotides match TRBD2. V lost 4 bases and J lost 6; bases outside the gene matches: 4. The CDR3 runs 16 residues. Germline CDR1 is SGHTA and CDR2 is FQGTGA. CDR3 in amino acids: CASSSGTSGSAGELFF. CDR3 bases: TGTGCCAGCAGCTCCGGGACTAGCGGGAGTGCCGGGGAGCTGTTTTTT. The variable domain in full, completed from reference TRBV7-3 and TRBJ2-2, reads GAGVSQTPSNKVTEKGKYVELRCDPISGHTALYWYRQSLGQGPEFLIYFQGTGAADDSGLPNDRFFAVRPEGSVSTLKIQRTERGDSAVYLCASSSGTSGSAGELFFGEGSRLTVL.